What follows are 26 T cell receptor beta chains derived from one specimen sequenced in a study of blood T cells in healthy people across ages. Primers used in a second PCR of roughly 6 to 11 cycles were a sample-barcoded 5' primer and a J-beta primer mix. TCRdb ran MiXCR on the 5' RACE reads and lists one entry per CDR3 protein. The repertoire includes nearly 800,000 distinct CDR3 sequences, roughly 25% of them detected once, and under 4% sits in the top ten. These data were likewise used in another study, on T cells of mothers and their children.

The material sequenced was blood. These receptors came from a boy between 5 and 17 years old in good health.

Here the CDR3 DNA reads TGTGCCAGCAGCTACAGGGACAGGGGGCATCCTACGTACGAGCAGTACTTC. This sequence encodes CASSYRDRGHPTYEQYF. The gene calls are TRBV7-9 and TRBJ2-1; TRBD1 aligns across 12 bases. The better agreement between TRBJ2-7 and the DNA end casts doubt on the J call. This CDR3 spans 17 amino acids. Germline assignment: CDR1 SEHNR and CDR2 FQNEAQ (reference sequence).

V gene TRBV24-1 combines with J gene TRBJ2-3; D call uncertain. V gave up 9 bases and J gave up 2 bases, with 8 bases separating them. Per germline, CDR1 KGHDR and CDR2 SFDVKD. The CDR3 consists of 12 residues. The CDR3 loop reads CATGLPTDTQYF. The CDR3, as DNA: TGTGCCACCGGGTTACCCACAGATACGCAGTATTTT.

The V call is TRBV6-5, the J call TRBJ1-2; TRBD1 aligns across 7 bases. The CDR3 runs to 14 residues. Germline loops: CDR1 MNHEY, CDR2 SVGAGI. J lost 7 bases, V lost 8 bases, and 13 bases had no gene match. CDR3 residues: CASLPQTGRSGYTF. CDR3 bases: TGTGCCAGCCTCCCCCAGACAGGGAGAAGTGGCTACACCTTC.

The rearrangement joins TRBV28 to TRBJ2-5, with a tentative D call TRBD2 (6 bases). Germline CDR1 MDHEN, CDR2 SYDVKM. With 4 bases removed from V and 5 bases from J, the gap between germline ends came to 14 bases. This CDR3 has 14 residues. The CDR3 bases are TGTGCCAGCAGTTCAGCTACGGGACTGGAGACCCAGTACTTC. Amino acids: CASSSATGLETQYF.

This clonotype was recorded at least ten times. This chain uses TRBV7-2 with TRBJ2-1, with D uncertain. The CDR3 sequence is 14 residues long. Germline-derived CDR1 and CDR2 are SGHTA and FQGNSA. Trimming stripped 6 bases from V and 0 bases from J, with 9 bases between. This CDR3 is CASRLGGSYNEQFF. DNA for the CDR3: TGTGCCAGCAGGTTGGGTGGCTCCTACAATGAGCAGTTCTTC.

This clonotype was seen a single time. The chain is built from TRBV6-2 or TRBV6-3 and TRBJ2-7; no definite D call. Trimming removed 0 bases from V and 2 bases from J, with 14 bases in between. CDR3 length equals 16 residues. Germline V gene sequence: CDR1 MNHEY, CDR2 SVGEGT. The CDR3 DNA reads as TGTGCCAGCAGTTACTCTCTACGGACGGCTACCTACGAGCAGTACTTC. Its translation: CASSYSLRTATYEQYF.

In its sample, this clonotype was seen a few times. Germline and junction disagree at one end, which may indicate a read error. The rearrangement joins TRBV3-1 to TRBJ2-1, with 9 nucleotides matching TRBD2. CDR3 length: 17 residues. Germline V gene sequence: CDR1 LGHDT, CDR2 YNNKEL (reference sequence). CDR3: CASSQDRASGNARKKYF. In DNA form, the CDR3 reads TGTGCCAGCAGCCAAGATCGTGCTAGCGGGAACGCCCGGAAGAAGTACTTC.

CDR3 protein: CASSSGLPTGELFF. In DNA form, the CDR3 reads TGTGCCAGCAGCTCGGGACTTCCCACCGGGGAGCTGTTTTTT. The rearrangement uses TRBV7-6 and TRBJ2-2; D possibly corresponds to TRBD2 (6 bases). This CDR3 has 14 amino acids. Trimming removed 4 bases at V and 4 bases at J, with 10 bases between. Germline CDR1 SGHVS, CDR2 FNYEAQ.

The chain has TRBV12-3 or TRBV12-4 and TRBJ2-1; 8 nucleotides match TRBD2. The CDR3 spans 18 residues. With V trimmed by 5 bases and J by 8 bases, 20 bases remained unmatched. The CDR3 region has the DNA TGTGCCAGCAGTCTAATCCACAGGCCAGGGCTAGCGGGCGATGAGCAGTTCTTC. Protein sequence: CASSLIHRPGLAGDEQFF.

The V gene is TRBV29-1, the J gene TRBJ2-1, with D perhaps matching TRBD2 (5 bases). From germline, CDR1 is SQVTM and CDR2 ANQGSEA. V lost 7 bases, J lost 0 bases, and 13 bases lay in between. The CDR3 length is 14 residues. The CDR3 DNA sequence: TGCAGCGCCCCACATGGGAGCTCCTACAATGAGCAGTTCTTC. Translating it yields CSAPHGSSYNEQFF.

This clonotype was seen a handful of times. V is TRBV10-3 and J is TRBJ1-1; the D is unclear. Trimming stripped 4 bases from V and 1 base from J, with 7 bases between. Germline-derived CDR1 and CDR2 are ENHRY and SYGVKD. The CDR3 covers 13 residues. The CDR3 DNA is TGTGCCATCAGTGGGCAGGCGAACACTGAAGCTTTCTTT. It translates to CAISGQANTEAFF.

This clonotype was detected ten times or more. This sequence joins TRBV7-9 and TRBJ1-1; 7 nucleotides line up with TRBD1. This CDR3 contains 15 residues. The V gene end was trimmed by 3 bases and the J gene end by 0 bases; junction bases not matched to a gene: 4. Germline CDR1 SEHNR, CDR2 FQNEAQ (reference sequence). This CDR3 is CASSFGTALNTEAFF. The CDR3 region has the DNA TGTGCCAGCAGCTTCGGGACAGCCCTGAACACTGAAGCTTTCTTT.

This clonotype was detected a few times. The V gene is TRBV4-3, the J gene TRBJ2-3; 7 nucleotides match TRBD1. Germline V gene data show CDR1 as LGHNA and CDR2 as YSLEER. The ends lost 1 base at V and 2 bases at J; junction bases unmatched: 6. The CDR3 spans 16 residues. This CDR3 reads CASSQGATGITDTQYF. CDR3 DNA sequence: TGCGCCAGCAGCCAAGGGGCGACAGGGATCACAGATACGCAGTATTTT.

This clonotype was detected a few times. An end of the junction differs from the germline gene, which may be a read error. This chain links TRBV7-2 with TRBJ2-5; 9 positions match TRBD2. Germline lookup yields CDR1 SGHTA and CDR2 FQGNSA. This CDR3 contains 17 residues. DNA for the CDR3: TGTGCCGGCAGCTTAGAAGGGCGACTAGCGGTTCAAGAGACCCAGTACTTC. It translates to CAGSLEGRLAVQETQYF. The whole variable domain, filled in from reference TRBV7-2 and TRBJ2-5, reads GAGVSQSPSNKVTEKGKDVELRCDPISGHTALYWYRQSLGQGLEFLIYFQGNSAPDKSGLPSDRFSAERTGGSVSTLTIQRTQQEDSAVYLCAGSLEGRLAVQETQYFGPGTRLLVL.

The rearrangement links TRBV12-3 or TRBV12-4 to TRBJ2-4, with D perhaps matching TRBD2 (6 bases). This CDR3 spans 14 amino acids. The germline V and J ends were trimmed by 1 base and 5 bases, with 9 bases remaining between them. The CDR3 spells CASSLVGGENIQYF. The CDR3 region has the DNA TGTGCCAGCAGTTTAGTTGGAGGGGAAAACATTCAGTACTTC.

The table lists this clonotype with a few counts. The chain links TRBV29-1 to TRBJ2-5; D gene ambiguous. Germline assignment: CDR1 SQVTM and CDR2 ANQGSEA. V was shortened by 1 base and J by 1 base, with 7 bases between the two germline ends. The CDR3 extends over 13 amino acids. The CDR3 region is CSVEVPPQETQYF. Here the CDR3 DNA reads TGCAGCGTTGAAGTTCCTCCCCAAGAGACCCAGTACTTC.

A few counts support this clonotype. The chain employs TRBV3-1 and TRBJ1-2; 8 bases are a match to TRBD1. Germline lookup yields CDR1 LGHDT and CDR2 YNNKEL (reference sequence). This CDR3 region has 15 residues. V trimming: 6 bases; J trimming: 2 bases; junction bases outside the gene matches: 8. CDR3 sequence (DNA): TGTGCCAGCAGACCAAACAGGGGGAAGAACTATGGCTACACCTTC. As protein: CASRPNRGKNYGYTF. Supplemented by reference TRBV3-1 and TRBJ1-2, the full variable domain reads DTAVSQTPKYLVTQMGNDKSIKCEQNLGHDTMYWYKQDSKKFLKIMFSYNNKELIINETVPNRFSPKSPDKAHLNLHINSLELGDSAVYFCASRPNRGKNYGYTFGSGTRLTVV.

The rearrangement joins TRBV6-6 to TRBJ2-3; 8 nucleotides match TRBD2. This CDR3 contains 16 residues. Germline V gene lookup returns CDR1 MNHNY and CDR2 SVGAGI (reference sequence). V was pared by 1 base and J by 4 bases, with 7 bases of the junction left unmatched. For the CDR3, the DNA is TGTGCCAGCAGTTACTGGTCCGGGGGGGCCCCAGATACGCAGTATTTT. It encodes CASSYWSGGAPDTQYF.

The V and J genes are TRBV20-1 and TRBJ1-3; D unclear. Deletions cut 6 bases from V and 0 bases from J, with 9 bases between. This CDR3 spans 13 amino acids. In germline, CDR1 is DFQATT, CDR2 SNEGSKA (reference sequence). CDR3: CSAGRPSGNTIYF. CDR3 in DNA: TGCAGTGCGGGCAGGCCCTCTGGAAACACCATATATTTT.

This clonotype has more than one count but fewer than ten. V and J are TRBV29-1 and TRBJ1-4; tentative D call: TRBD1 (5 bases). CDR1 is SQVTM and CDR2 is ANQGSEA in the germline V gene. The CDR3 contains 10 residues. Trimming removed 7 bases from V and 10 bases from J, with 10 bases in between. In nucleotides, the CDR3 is TGCAGCGCATGGGACGGAAAACTGTTTTTT. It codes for CSAWDGKLFF. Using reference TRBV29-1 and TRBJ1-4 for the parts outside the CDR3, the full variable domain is SAVISQKPSRDICQRGTSLTIQCQVDSQVTMMFWYRQQPGQSLTLIATANQGSEATYESGFVIDKFPISRPNLTFSTLTVSNMSPEDSSIYLCSAWDGKLFFGSGTQLSVL.

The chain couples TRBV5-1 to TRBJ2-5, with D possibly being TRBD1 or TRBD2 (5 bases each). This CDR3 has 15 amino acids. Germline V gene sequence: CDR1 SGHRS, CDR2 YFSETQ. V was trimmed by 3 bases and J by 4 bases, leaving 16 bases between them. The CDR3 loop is CASSSTTNTGETQYF. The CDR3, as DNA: TGCGCCAGCAGCTCGACTACGAACACAGGAGAGACCCAGTACTTC.

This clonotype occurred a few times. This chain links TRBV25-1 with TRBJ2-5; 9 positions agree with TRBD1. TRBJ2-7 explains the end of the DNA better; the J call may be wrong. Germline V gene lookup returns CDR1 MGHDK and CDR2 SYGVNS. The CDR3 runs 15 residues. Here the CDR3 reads CASSEGGTGSYEQYF. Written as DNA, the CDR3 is TGTGCCAGCAGTGAGGGCGGGACAGGGTCCTACGAGCAGTACTTC.

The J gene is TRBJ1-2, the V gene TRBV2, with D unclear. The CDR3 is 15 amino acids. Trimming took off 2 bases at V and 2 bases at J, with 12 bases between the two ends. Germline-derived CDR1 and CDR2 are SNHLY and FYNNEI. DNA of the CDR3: TGTGCCAGCAGTGAAAACCCAGGCTCCAACTATGGCTACACCTTC. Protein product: CASSENPGSNYGYTF.

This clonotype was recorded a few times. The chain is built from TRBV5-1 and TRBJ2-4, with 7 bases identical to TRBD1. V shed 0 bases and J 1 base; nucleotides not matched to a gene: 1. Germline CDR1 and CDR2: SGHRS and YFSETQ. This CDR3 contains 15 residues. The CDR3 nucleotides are TGCGCCAGCAGCTTGGCGGGACAGGCCAAAAACATTCAGTACTTC. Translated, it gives CASSLAGQAKNIQYF. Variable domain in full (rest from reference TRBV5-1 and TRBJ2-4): KAGVTQTPRYLIKTRGQQVTLSCSPISGHRSVSWYQQTPGQGLQFLFEYFSETQRNKGNFPGRFSGRQFSNSRSEMNVSTLELGDSALYLCASSLAGQAKNIQYFGAGTRLSVL.

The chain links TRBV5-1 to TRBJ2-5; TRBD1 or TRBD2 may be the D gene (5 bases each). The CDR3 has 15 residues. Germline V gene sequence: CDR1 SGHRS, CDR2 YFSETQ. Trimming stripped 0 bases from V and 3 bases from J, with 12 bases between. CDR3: CASSLGGGSEETQYF. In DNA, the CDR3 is TGCGCCAGCAGCTTGGGTGGGGGTTCAGAAGAGACCCAGTACTTC.

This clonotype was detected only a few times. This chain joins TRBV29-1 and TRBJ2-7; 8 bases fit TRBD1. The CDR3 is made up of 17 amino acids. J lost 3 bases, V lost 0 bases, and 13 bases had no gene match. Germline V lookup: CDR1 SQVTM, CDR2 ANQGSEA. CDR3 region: CSVEETSTGAMRYEQYF. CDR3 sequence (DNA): TGCAGCGTTGAAGAAACGTCGACAGGGGCTATGCGCTACGAGCAGTACTTC.